Presented here are 5 T cell receptor beta chains from one specimen sequenced in a study of T cells in Graves' hyperthyroidism and ophthalmopathy. Researchers amplified the TCR beta CDR3 regions from RNA transcripts. HTBI primers were employed in a first-round RT-PCR of the TCR CDR3. One entry per CDR3 protein, called by TCRdb with MiXCR from the multiplex PCR reads. The sample contains about 760,000 distinct CDR3 sequences, 35% of which appear only once. The sample consisted of blood. The receptor source for this set is a woman aged 40 to 55 with Graves' hyperthyroidism.

This clonotype was counted many times. This sequence joins TRBV7-2 and TRBJ2-2; D may be TRBD1 or TRBD2 (5 bases each). CDR1 and CDR2 (germline): SGHTA, FQGNSA. V lost 4 bases to trimming and J lost 0 bases, with 12 bases between them. This CDR3 has 16 amino acids. The CDR3 DNA reads TGTGCCAGCAGCTCCTGGGGCGGGTCGAACACCGGGGAGCTGTTTTTT. Translating it yields CASSSWGGSNTGELFF.

This clonotype was detected many times. The V and J genes are TRBV7-9 and TRBJ1-4; D gene uncertain. The CDR3 length is 15 residues. Germline V gene lookup returns CDR1 SEHNR and CDR2 FQNEAQ (reference sequence). V lost 5 bases, J lost 2 bases, and 12 bases lay in between. The CDR3: CASSQDLLTNEKLFF. CDR3 nucleotide sequence: TGTGCCAGCAGCCAAGATCTTCTGACTAATGAAAAACTGTTTTTT.

As concerns this clonotype: The CDR3 ends on some other residue instead of the conserved phenylalanine or tryptophan, so this is likely a read error. It is unclear where the CDR3 begins or ends on the DNA, so no DNA is shown, and the CDR3 is as TCRdb lists it. This chain uses TRBV9 with TRBJ1-1; the table's D call TRBD1 went unverified against the DNA. Germline lookup yields CDR1 SGDLS and CDR2 YYNGEE. Both ends counted, the CDR3 spans 12 residues. This CDR3 is CASSGTGTGAYS.

On this clonotype: An end of the junction does not agree with germline; a read error may underlie this. This chain connects TRBV24-1 to TRBJ2-7; the D is unclear. Germline CDR1 reads KGHDR; CDR2 reads SFDVKD. There are 12 residues in the CDR3. CDR3 sequence reads: CASSWVSYEQYF. CDR3 bases: TGTGCCAGCAGTTGGGTCAGCTACGAGCAGTACTTC.

This clonotype came up a few times. The chain carries TRBV6-6 and TRBJ1-2, with 7 nucleotides matching TRBD1. Germline assignment: CDR1 MNHNY and CDR2 SVGAGI (reference sequence). CDR3 length: 12 residues. V dropped 10 bases and J dropped 4; count of bases not matched to a gene: 6. This CDR3 reads CAIAGQSYGYTF. The DNA of the CDR3 is TGTGCCATTGCGGGACAGAGCTATGGCTACACCTTC.